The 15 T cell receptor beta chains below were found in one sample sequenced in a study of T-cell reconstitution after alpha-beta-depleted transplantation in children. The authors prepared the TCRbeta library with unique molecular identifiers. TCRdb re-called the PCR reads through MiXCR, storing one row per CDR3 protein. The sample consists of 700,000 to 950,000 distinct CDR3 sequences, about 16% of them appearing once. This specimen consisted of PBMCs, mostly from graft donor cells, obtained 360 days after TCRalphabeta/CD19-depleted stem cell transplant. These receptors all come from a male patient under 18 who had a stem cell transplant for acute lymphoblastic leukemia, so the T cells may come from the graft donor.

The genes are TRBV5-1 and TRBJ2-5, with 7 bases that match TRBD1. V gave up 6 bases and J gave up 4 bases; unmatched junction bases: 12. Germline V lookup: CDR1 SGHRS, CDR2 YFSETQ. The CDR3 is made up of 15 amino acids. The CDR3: CASTRQGDAGETQYF. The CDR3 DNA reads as TGCGCCAGCACCCGACAGGGCGACGCCGGAGAGACCCAGTACTTC.

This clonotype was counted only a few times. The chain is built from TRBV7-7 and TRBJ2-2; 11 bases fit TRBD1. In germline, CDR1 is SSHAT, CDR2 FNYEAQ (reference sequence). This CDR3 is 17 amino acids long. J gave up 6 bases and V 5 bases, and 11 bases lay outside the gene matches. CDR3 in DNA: TGTGCCAGCAGCCCCACATTGGACAGGGGGCGAGCCGGGGAGCTGTTTTTT. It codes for CASSPTLDRGRAGELFF.

The CDR3 is CASSLSGMNTEAFF. In DNA, the CDR3 is TGTGCCAGCAGCTTAAGTGGGATGAACACTGAAGCTTTCTTT. The chain joins TRBV7-6 to TRBJ1-1; the D is unclear. The CDR3 covers 14 residues. Germline loops: CDR1 SGHVS, CDR2 FNYEAQ. V was shortened by 2 bases and J by 0 bases, with 7 bases between the two germline ends.

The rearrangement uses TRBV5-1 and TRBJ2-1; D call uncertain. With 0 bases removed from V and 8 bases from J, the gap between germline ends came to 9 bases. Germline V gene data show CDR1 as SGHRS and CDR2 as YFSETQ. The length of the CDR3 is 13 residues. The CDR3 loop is CASSLAISDEQFF. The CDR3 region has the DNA TGCGCCAGCAGCTTGGCCATCTCGGATGAGCAGTTCTTC.

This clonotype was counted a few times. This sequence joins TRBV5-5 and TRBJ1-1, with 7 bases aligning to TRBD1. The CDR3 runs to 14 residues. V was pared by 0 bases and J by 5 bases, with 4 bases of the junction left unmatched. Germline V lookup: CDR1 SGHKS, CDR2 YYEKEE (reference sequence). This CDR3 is CASSLDRGRTEAFF. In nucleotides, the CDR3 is TGTGCCAGCAGCTTGGACAGGGGAAGGACTGAAGCTTTCTTT.

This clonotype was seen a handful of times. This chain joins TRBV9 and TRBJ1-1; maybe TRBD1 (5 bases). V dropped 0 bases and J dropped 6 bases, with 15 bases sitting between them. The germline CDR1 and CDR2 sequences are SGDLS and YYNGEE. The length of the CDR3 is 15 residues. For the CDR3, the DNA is TGTGCCAGCAGCGTAGGGGACCCCTTGGCGTCTGAAGCTTTCTTT. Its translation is CASSVGDPLASEAFF. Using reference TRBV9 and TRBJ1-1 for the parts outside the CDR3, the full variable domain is DSGVTQTPKHLITATGQRVTLRCSPRSGDLSVYWYQQSLDQGLQFLIQYYNGEERAKGNILERFSAQQFPDLHSELNLSSLELGDSALYFCASSVGDPLASEAFFGQGTRLTVV.

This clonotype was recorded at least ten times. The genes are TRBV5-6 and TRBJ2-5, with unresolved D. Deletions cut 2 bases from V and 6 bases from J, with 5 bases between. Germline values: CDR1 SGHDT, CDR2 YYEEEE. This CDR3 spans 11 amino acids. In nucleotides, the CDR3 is TGTGCCAGCAGCTTTGGCCAGACCCAGTACTTC. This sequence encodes CASSFGQTQYF.

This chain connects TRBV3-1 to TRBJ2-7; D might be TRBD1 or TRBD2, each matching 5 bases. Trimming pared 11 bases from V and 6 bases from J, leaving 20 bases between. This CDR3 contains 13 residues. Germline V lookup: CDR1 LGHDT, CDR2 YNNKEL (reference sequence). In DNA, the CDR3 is TGTGCCGTAAGGGGACGTAATACTGCCGAGCAGTACTTC. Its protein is CAVRGRNTAEQYF.

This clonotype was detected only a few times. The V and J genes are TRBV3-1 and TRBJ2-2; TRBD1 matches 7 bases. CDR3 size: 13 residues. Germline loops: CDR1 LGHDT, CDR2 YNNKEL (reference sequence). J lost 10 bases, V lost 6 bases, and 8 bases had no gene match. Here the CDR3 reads CASSTQGTTELFF. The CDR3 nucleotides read TGTGCCAGCAGTACACAGGGGACGACGGAGCTGTTTTTT.

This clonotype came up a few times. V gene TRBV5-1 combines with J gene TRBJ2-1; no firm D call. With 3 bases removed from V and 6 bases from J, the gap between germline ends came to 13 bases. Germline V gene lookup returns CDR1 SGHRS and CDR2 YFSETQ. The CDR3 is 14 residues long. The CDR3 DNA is TGCGCCAGCAGCTCCGAGGCCTATGGCAATGAGCAGTTCTTC. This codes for CASSSEAYGNEQFF.

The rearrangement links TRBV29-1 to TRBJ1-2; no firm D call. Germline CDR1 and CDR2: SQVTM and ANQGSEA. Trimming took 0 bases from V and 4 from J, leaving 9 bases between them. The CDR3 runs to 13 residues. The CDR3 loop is CSVEEDRGYGYTF. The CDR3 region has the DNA TGCAGCGTTGAAGAGGATCGAGGCTATGGCTACACCTTC.

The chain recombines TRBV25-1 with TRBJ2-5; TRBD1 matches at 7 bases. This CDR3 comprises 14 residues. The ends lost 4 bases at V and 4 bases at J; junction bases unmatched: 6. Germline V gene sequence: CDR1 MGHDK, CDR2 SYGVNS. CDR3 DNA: TGTGCCAGCAGTGCCCGGGACAGCAGAGAGACCCAGTACTTC. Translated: CASSARDSRETQYF. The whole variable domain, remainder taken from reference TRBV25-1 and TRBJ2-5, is EADIYQTPRYLVIGTGKKITLECSQTMGHDKMYWYQQDPGMELHLIHYSYGVNSTEKGDLSSESTVSRIRTEHFPLTLESARPSHTSQYLCASSARDSRETQYFGPGTRLLVL.

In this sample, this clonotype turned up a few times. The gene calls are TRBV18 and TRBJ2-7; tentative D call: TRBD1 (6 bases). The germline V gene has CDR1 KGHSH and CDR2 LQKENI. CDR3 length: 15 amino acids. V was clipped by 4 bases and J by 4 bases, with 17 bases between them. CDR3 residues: CASSLEGTRAYEQYF. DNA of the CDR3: TGTGCCAGCTCACTCGAAGGGACAAGGGCGTACGAGCAGTACTTC.

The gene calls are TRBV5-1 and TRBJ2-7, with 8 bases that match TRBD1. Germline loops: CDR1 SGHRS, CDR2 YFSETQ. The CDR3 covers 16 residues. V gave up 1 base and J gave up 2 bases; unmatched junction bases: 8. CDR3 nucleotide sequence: TGCGCCAGCAGCTTGAGTTCGACAGGGGTTCCCTACGAGCAGTACTTC. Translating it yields CASSLSSTGVPYEQYF.

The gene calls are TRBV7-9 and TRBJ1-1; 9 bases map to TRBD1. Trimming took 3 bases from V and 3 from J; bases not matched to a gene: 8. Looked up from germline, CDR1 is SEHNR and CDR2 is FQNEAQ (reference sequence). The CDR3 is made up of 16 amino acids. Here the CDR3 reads CASSLPGDREDTEAFF. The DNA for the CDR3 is TGTGCCAGCAGCTTGCCCGGGGACAGGGAGGACACTGAAGCTTTCTTT. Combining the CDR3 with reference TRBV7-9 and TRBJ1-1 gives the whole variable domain DTGVSQNPRHKITKRGQNVTFRCDPISEHNRLYWYRQTLGQGPEFLTYFQNEAQLEKSRLLSDRFSAERPKGSFSTLEIQRTEQGDSAMYLCASSLPGDREDTEAFFGQGTRLTVV.